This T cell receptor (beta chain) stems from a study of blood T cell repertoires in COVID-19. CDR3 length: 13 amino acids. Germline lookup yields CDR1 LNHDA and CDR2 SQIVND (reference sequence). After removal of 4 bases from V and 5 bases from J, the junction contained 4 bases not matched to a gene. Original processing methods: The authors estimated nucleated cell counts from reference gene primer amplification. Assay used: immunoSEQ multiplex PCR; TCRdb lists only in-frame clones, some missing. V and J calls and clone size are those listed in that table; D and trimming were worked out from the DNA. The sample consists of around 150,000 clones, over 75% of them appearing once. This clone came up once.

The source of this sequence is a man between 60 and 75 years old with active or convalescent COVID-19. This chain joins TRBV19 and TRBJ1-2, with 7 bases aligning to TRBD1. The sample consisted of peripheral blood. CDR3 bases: TGTGCCAGTAGTAGGGGGACAGCTTATGGCTACACCTTC. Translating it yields CASSRGTAYGYTF. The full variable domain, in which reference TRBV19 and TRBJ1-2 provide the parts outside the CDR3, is DGGITQSPKYLFRKEGQNVTLSCEQNLNHDAMYWYRQDPGQGLRLIYYSQIVNDFQKGDIAEGYSVSREKKESFPLTVTSAQKNPTAFYLCASSRGTAYGYTFGSGTRLTVV.